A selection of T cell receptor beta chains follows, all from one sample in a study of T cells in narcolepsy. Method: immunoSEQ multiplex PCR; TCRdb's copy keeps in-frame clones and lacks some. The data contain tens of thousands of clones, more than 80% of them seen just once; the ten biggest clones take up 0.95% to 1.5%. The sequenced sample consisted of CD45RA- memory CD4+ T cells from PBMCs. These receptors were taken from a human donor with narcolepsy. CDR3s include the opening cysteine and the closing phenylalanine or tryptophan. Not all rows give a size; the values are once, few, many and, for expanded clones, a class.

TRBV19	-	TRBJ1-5	CASSIGFEVQPQHF
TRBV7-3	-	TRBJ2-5	CASSKVRAQTQYF
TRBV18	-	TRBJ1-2	CASSPIAQGNHGYTF
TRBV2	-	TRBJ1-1	CASIRQVEAFF
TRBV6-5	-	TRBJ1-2	CASGGQPPRYGYTF
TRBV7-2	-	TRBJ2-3	CASSGSGYTQYF
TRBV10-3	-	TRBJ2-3	CAITMGLAGGTDTQYF
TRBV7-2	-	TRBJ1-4	CASSSERGGEKLFF
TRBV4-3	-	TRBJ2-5	CASSLALRDRQETQYF
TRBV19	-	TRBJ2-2	CASRSMGADTGELFF
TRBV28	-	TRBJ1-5	CASSLSGSNQPQHF
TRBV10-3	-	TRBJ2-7	CAISAASGGPYEQYF
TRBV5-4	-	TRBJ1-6	CASRGGGQASNSPLHF
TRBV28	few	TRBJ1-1	CASREVEAFF
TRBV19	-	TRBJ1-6	CASSTGGGLRNSPLHF
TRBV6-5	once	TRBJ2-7	CAGGQAIYEQYF